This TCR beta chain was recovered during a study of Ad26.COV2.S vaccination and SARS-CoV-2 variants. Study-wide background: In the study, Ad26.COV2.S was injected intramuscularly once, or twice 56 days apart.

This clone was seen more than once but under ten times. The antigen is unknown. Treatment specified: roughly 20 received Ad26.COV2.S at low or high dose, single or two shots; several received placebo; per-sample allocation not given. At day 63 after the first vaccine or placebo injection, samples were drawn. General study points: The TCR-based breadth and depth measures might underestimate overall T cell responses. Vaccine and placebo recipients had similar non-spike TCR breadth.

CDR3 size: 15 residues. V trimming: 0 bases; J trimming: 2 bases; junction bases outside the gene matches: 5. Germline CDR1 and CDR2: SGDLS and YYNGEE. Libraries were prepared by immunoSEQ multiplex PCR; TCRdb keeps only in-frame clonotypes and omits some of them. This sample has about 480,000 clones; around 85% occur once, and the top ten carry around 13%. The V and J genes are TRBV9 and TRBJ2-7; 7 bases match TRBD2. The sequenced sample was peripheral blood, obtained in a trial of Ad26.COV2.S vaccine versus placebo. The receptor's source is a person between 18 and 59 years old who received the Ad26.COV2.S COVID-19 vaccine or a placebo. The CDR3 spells CASSVVPGLAYEQYF. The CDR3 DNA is TGTGCCAGCAGCGTAGTCCCTGGACTAGCCTACGAGCAGTACTTC.